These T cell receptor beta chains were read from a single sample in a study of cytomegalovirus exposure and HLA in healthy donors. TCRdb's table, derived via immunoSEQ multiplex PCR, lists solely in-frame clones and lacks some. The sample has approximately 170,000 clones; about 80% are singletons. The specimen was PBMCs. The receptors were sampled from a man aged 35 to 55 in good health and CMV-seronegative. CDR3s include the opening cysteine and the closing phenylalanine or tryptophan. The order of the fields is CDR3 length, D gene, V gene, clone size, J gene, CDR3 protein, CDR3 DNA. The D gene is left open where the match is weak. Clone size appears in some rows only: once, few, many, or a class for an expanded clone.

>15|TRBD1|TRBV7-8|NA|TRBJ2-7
CASSFLRQGAYEQYF
TGTGCCAGCAGCTTTTTAAGACAGGGGGCTTACGAGCAGTACTTC
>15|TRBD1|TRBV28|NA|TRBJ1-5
CASSRDRGLNQPQHF
TGTGCCAGCAGTCGGGACAGGGGGCTAAATCAGCCCCAGCATTTT
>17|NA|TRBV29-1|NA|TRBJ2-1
CSVEGRGARGTYNEQFF
TGCAGCGTTGAGGGCAGGGGCGCCCGAGGGACCTACAATGAGCAGTTCTTC
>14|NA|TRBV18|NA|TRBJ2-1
CASSPVLASVEQFF
TGTGCCAGCTCACCAGTTCTAGCGTCAGTAGAGCAGTTCTTC
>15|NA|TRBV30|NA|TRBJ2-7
CAWSLGPSRLYEQYF
TGTGCCTGGAGTCTGGGGCCATCCCGGCTCTACGAGCAGTACTTC
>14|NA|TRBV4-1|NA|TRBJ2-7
CASSQELTSYEQYF
TGCGCCAGCAGCCAAGAACTCACTAGTTACGAGCAGTACTTC
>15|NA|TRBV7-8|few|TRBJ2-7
CASSAAGTPTYEQYF
TGTGCCAGCAGCGCCGCCGGGACTCCAACCTACGAGCAGTACTTC
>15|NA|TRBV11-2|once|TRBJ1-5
CASSLRGGVDQPQHF
TGTGCCAGCAGCTTAAGGGGAGGGGTCGATCAGCCCCAGCATTTT
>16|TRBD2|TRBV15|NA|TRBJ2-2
CATSGGLAGNTGELFF
TGTGCCACCAGCGGAGGACTAGCGGGAAACACCGGGGAGCTGTTTTTT
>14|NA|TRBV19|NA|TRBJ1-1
CASSEQVEYAEAFF
TGTGCCAGTTCGGAACAGGTTGAGTACGCTGAAGCTTTCTTT
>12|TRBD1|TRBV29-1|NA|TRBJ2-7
CSGGTGAYEQYF
TGCAGCGGGGGGACAGGGGCTTACGAGCAGTACTTC
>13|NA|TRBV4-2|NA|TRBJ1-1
CASSQAWNTEAFF
TGTGCCAGCAGCCAAGCGTGGAACACTGAAGCTTTCTTT
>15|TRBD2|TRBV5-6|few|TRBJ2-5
CASSMTSGGVETQYF
TGTGCCAGCAGCATGACTAGCGGGGGAGTAGAGACCCAGTACTTC
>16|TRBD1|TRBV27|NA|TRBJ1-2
CASSLSLTGVTDGYTF
TGTGCCAGCAGTTTATCCCTGACAGGGGTGACGGATGGCTACACCTTC
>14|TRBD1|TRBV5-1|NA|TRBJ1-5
CASSLLQGGQPQHF
TGCGCCAGCAGCTTACTACAGGGGGGCCAGCCCCAGCATTTT
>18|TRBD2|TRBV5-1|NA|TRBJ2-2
CASSLGTSGRILTGELFF
TGCGCCAGCAGCTTGGGGACTAGCGGGAGAATTTTAACCGGGGAGCTGTTTTTT
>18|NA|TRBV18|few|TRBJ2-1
CASSPPPELIGAVDEQFF
TGTGCCAGCTCACCACCGCCAGAACTGATTGGAGCGGTCGATGAGCAGTTCTTC
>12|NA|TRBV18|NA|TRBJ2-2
CASSQLTGELFF
TGTGCCAGCTCACAACTCACCGGGGAGCTGTTTTTT
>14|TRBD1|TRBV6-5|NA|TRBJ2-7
CASSRGQGVYEQYF
TGTGCCAGCAGTCGGGGACAGGGGGTATACGAGCAGTACTTC
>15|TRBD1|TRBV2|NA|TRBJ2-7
CASRSQGQGSYEQYF
TGTGCCAGCAGGTCACAGGGGCAAGGGTCCTACGAGCAGTACTTC
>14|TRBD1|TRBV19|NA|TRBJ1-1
CASNSDRGNTEAFF
TGTGCCAGTAATTCTGACAGGGGGAACACTGAAGCTTTCTTT
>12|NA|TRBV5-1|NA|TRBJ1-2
CASSLSLSGYTF
TGCGCCAGCAGCTTGTCGTTGAGTGGCTACACCTTC
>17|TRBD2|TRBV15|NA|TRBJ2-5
CATSKIQTSGRGETQYF
TGTGCCACCAGCAAAATCCAGACTAGCGGGAGGGGAGAGACCCAGTACTTC
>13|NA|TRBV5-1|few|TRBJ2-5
CASSFGAQETQYF
TGCGCCAGCAGCTTTGGAGCCCAAGAGACCCAGTACTTC
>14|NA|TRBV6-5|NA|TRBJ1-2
CASSDERSNYGYTF
TGTGCCAGCAGCGATGAGCGTTCTAACTATGGCTACACCTTC
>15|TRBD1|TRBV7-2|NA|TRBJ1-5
CASSFGQGRNQPQHF
TGTGCCAGCAGCTTTGGACAGGGGCGCAATCAGCCCCAGCATTTT
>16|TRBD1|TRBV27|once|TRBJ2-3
CASSIRGTGVTDTQYF
TGTGCCAGCAGTATTCGGGGGACAGGGGTTACAGATACGCAGTATTTT
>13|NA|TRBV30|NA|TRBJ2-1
CAWTDSSYNEQFF
TGTGCCTGGACGGACTCCTCATACAATGAGCAGTTCTTC
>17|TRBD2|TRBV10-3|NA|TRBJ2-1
CAISESPTSGYYNEQFF
TGTGCCATCAGTGAGTCCCCGACTAGCGGATACTACAATGAGCAGTTCTTC
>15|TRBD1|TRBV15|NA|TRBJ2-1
CATSPWTGFRDEQFF
TGTGCCACCAGCCCCTGGACAGGGTTTAGGGATGAGCAGTTCTTC
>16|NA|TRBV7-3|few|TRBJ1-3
CASSPRGWTPGNTIYF
TGTGCCAGCAGCCCAAGGGGCTGGACACCTGGAAACACCATATATTTT